This T cell receptor beta chain was sequenced for a study of shared clonotypes between healthy human individuals. Overall study: Donors, aged 18 to 49, were two women and a few men.

Clones were sequenced by immunoSEQ multiplex PCR, and TCRdb holds only the in-frame ones, with some missing. The sample has about 1.5 million clones, 95% to 99% seen once. Trimming took off 4 bases at V and 7 bases at J, with 14 bases between the two ends. The CDR3 covers 13 residues. Germline V lookup: CDR1 SGHRS, CDR2 YFSETQ. Only one count was recorded for this clone. In the CD4+ fraction, cells were divided into CD45RA+ naive and CD45RA-negative memory subsets. The sequenced sample was naive CD4+ T cells sorted from blood. Documented subset: CD45RA+ positively selected. The TCR was taken from a man between 25 and 39 years old in good health. The V call is TRBV5-1, the J call TRBJ1-2; perhaps TRBD1 as D (5 bases). The CDR3 sequence is CASSPLGGGGYTF. CDR3 sequence (DNA): TGCGCCAGCAGCCCCTTGGGCGGGGGTGGCTACACCTTC.